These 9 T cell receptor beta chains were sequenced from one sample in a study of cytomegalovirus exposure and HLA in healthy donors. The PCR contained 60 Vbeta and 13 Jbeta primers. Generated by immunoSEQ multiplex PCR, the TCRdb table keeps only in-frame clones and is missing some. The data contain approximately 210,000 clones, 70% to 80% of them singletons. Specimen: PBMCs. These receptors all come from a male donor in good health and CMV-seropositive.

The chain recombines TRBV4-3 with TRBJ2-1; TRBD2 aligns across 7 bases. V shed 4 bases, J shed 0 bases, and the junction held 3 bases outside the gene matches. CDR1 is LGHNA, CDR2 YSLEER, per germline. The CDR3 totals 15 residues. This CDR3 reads CASSREGSSYNEQFF. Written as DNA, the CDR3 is TGCGCCAGCAGCCGGGAGGGCTCCTCCTACAATGAGCAGTTCTTC.

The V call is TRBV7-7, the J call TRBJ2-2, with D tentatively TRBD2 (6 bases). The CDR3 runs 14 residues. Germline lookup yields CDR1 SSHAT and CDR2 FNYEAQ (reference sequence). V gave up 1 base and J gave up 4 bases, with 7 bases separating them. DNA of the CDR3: TGTGCCAGCAGCTTAGGGGGACTCACCGGGGAGCTGTTTTTT. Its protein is CASSLGGLTGELFF.

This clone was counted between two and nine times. The CDR3 sequence is CASSWGGGRAWATGELFF. The DNA for the CDR3 is TGTGCCAGCAGTTGGGGCGGCGGGAGGGCCTGGGCAACCGGGGAGCTGTTTTTT. This chain joins TRBV27 and TRBJ2-2; 9 bases fit TRBD2. Germline V lookup: CDR1 MNHEY, CDR2 SMNVEV (reference sequence). J gave up 5 bases and V 4 bases, and 14 bases lay outside the gene matches. This CDR3 is 18 amino acids long.

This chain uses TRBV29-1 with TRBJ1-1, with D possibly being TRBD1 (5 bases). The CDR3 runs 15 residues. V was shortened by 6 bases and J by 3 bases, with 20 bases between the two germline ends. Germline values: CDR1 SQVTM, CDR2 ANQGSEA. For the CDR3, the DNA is TGCAGCGTAACTGCCCTATTGGGGCGTTACACTGAAGCTTTCTTT. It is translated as CSVTALLGRYTEAFF. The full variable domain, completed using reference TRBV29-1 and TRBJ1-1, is SAVISQKPSRDICQRGTSLTIQCQVDSQVTMMFWYRQQPGQSLTLIATANQGSEATYESGFVIDKFPISRPNLTFSTLTVSNMSPEDSSIYLCSVTALLGRYTEAFFGQGTRLTVV.

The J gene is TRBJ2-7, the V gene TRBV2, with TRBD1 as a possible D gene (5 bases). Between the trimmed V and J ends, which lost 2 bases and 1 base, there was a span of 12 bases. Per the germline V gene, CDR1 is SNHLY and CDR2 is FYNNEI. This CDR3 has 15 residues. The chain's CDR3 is CASSEMGPYSYEQYF. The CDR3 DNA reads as TGTGCCAGCAGTGAAATGGGGCCCTATTCCTACGAGCAGTACTTC.

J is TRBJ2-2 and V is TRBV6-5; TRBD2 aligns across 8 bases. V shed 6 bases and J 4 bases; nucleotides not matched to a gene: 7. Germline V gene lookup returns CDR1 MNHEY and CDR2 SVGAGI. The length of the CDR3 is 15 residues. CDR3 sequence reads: CASSNAGGGTGELFF. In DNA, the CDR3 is TGTGCCAGCAGCAACGCCGGGGGGGGCACCGGGGAGCTGTTTTTT.

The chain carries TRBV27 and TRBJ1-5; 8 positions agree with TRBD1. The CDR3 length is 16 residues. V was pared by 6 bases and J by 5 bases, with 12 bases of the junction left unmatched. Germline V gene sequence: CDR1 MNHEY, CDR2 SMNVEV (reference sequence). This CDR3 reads CASRLLTGDGYQPQHF. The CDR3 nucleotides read TGTGCCAGCAGGCTACTGACAGGGGATGGCTATCAGCCCCAGCATTTT.

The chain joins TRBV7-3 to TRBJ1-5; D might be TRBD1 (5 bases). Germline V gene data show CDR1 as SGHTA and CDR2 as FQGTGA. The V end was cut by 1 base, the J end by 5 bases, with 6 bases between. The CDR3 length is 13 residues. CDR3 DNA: TGTGCCAGCAGCTTAAGGGGGGATCAGCCCCAGCATTTT. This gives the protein CASSLRGDQPQHF.

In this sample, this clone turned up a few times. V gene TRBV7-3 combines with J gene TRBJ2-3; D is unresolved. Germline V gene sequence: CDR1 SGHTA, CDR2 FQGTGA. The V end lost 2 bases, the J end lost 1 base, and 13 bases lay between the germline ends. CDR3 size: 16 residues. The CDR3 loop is CASSLGTLSGTDTQYF. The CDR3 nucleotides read TGTGCCAGCAGCTTAGGTACACTAAGTGGCACAGATACGCAGTATTTT.